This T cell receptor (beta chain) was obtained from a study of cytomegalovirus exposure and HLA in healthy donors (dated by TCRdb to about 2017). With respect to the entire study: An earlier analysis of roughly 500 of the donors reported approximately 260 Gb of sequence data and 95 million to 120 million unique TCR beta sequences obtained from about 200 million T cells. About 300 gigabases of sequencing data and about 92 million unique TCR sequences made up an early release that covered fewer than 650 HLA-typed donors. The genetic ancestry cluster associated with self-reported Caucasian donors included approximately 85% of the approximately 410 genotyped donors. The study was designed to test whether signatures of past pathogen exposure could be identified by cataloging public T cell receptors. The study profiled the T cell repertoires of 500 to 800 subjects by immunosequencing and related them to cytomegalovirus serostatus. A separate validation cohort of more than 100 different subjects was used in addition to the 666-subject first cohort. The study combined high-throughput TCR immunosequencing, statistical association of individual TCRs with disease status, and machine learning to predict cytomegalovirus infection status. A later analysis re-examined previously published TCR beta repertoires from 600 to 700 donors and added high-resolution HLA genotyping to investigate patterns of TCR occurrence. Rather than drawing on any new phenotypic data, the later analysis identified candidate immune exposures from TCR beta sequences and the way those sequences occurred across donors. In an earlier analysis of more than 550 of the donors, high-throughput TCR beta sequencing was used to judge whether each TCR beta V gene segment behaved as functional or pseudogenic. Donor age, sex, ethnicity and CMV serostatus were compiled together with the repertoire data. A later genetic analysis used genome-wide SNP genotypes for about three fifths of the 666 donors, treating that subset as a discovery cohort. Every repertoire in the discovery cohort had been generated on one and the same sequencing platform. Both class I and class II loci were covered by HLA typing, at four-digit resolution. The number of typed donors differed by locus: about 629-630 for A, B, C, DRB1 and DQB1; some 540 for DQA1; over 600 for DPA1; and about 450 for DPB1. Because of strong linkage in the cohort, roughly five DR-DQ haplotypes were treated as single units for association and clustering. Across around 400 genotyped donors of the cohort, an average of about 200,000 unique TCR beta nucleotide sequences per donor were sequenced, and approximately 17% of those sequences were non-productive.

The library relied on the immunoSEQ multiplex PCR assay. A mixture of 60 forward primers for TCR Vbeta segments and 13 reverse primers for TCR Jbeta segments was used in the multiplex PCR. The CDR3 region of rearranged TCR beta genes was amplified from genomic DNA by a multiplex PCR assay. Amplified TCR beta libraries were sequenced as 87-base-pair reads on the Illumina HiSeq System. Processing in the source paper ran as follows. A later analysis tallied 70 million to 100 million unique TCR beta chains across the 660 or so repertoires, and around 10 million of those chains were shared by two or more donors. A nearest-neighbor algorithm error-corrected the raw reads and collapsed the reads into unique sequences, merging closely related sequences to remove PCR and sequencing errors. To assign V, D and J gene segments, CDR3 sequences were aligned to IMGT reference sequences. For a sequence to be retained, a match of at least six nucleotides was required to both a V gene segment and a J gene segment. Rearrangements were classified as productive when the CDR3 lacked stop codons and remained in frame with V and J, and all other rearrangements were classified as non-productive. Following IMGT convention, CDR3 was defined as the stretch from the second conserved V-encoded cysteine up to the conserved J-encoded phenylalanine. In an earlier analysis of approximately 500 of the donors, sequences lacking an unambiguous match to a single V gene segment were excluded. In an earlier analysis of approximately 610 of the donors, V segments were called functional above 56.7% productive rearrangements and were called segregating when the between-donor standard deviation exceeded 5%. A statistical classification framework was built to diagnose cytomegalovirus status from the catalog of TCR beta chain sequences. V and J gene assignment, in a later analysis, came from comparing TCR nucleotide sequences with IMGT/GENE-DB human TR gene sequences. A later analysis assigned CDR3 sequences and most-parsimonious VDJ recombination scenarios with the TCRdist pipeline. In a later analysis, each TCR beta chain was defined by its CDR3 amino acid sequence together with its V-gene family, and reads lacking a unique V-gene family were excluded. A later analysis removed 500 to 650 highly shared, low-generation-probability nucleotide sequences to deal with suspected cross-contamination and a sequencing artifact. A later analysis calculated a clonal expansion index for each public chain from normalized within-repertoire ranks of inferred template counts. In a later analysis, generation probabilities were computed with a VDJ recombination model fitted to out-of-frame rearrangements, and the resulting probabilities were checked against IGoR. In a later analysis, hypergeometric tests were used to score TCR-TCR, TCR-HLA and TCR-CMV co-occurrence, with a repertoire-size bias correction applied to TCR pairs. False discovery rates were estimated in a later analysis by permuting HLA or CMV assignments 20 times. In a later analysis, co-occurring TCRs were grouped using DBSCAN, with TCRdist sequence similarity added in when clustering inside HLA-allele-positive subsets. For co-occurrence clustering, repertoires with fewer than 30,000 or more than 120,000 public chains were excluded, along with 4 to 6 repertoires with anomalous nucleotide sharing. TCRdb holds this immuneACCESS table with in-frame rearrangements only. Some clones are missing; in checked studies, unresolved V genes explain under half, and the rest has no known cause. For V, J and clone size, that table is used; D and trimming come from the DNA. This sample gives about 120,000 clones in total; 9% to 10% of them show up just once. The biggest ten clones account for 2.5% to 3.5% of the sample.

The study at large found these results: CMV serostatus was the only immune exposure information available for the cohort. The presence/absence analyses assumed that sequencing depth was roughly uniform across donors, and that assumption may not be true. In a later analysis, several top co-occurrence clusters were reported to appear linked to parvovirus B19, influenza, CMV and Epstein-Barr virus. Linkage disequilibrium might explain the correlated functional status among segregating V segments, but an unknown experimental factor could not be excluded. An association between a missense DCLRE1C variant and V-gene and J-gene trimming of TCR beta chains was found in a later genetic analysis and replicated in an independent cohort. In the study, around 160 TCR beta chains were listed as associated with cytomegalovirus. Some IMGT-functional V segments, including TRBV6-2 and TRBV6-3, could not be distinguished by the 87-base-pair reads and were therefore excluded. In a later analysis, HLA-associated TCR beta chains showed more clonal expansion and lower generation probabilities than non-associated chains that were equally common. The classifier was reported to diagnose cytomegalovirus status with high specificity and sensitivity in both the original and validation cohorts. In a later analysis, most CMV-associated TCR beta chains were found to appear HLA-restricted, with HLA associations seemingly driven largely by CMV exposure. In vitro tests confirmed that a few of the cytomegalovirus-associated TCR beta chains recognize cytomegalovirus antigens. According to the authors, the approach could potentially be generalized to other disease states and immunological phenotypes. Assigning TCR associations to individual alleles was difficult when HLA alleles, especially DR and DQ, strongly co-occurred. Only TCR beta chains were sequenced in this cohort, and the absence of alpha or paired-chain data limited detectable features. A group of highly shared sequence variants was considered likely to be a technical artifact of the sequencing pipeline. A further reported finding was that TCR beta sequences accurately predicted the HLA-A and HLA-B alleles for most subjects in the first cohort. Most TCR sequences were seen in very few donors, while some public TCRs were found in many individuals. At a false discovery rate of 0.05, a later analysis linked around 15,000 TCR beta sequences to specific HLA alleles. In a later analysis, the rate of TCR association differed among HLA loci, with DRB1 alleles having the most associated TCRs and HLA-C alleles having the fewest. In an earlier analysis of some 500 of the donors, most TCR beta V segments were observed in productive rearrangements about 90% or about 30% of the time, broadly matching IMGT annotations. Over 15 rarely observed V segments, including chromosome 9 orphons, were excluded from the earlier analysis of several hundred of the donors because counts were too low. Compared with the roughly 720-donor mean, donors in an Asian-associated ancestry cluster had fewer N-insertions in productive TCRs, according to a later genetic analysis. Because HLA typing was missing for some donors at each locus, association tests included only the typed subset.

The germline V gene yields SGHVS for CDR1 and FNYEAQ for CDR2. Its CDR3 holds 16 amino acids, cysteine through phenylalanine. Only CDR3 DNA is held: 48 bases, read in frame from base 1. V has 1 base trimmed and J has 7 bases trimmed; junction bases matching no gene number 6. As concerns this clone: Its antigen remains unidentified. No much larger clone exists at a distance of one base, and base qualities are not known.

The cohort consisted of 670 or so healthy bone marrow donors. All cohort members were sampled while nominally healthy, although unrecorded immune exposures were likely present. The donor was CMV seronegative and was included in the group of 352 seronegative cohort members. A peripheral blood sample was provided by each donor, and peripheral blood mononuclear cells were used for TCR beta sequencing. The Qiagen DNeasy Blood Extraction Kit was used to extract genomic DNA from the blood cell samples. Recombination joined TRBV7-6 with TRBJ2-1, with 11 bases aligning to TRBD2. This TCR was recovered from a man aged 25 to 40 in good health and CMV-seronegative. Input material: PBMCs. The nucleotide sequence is TGTGCCAGCAGCTTAGGTAGCGGGAGGGCATTGAATGAGCAGTTCTTC. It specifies CASSLGSGRALNEQFF.